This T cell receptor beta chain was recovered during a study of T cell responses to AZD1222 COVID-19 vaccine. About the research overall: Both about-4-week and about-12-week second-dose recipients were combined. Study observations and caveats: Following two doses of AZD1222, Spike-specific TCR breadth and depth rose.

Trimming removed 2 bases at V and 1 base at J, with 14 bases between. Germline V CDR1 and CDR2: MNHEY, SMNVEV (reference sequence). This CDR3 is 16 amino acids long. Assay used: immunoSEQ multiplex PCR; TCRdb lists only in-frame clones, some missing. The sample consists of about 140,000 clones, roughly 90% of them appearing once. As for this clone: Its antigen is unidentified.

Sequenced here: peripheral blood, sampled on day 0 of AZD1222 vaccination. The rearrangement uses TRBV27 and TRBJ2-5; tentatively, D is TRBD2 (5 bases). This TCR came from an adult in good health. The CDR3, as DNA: TGTGCCAGCAGTTTAGATTTGGCTAGCTCCCAAGAGACCCAGTACTTC. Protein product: CASSLDLASSQETQYF.